The 3 T cell receptor beta chains listed next were all sequenced from one sample in a study of Ad26.COV2.S vaccination and SARS-CoV-2 variants. The treatment denotes: some 20 received Ad26.COV2.S at low or high dose, single or two shots; 5 received placebo; per-sample allocation not given. The investigators took samples on day 63 after the first vaccine or placebo injection. TCRdb keeps only in-frame clones here, not all; method: immunoSEQ multiplex PCR. Among about 350,000 clones listed, around 89% were seen once. The sample in question was peripheral blood, obtained in a trial of Ad26.COV2.S vaccine versus placebo. Receptors were obtained from a person between 18 and 65 years old who received the Ad26.COV2.S COVID-19 vaccine or a placebo.

CDR3 DNA: TGTGCCAGCAGCTTAAGGAGGGGGGAAACAGATACGCAGTATTTT. Residues: CASSLRRGETDTQYF. The V and J genes are TRBV7-2 and TRBJ2-3; D tentatively fits TRBD1 or TRBD2 (6 bases each). Germline assignment: CDR1 SGHTA and CDR2 FQGNSA. V lost 2 bases, J lost 3 bases, and 12 bases lay in between. This CDR3 comprises 15 residues.

The gene calls are TRBV28 and TRBJ2-3; D is possibly TRBD2 (5 bases). Trimming left V 5 bases short and J 0 bases short, with 12 bases between. The V gene's germline CDR1 is MDHEN and CDR2 SYDVKM. The CDR3 is 15 amino acids. CDR3 residues: CASSPPWTSTDTQYF. CDR3 DNA: TGTGCCAGCAGTCCTCCCTGGACTAGCACAGATACGCAGTATTTT.

This chain connects TRBV15 to TRBJ2-7; TRBD1 matches 10 bases. Per germline, CDR1 LNHNV and CDR2 YYDKDF (reference sequence). V lost 2 bases and J lost 5; bases outside the gene matches: 9. The CDR3 runs 16 residues. The CDR3 here is CATSRTLTGTGDEQYF. The CDR3 DNA sequence: TGTGCCACCAGCAGAACCCTCACCGGGACAGGGGACGAGCAGTACTTC.